The TCR beta chain described here comes from a study of shared clonotypes between healthy human individuals. Overall study findings and caveats: In a few donors, around 5% of naive CD4 clonotypes appeared in common.

The J segment lost 4 bases and the V segment lost 5 bases, leaving 3 bases of the junction unmatched. The CDR3 covers 15 residues. Germline CDR1 SGHAT, CDR2 FQNNGV. TCRdb keeps only in-frame clones here, not all; method: immunoSEQ multiplex PCR. The table shows some 1,100,000 clones, with roughly 74% occurring only once. With respect to this clone: Antigen: not known.

This sequence joins TRBV11-2 and TRBJ2-2; TRBD2 matches 11 bases. Sequences were obtained from memory CD4+ T cells from PBMCs. Subset meaning: CD45RA-negative fraction. This receptor was obtained from a man in his late teens or twenties in good health. Some clones in this sample may be carry-over from other donors' samples. This chain's CDR3 is CASSPGLAVTGELFF. The DNA of the CDR3 is TGTGCCAGCAGCCCGGGACTAGCGGTCACCGGGGAGCTGTTTTTT.